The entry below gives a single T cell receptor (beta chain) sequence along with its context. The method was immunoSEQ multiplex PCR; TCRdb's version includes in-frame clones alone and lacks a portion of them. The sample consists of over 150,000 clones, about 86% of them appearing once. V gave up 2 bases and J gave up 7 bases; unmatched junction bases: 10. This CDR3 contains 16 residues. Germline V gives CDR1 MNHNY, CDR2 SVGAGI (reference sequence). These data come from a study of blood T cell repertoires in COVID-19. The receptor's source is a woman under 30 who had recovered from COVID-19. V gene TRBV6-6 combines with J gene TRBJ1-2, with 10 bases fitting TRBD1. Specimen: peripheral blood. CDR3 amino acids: CASSYGQTGGGGGYTF. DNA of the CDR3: TGTGCCAGCAGTTACGGACAGACAGGGGGCGGAGGTGGCTACACCTTC.